The 24 T cell receptor beta chains below come from one sample, sequenced in a study of OX40 agonist ivuxolimab in advanced cancers. TCRdb's copy holds only in-frame clones and misses some; the assay was immunoSEQ multiplex PCR. The sample contains about 60,000 clones, 75% to 90% of which appear only once. Source: CD4+ or CD8+ T cells sorted from blood, taken in a trial of the OX40 agonist ivuxolimab. The receptors were sampled from an adult with an advanced solid tumor such as melanoma, head and neck, liver or kidney cancer.

This clone was seen a few times. The CDR3 sequence is CASSLAWQGPGNEQFF. DNA for the CDR3: TGTGCCAGCAGCTTGGCTTGGCAGGGCCCCGGCAATGAGCAGTTCTTC. The V and J genes are TRBV5-4 and TRBJ2-1; TRBD1 is a possible D gene (5 bases). Trimming pared 0 bases from V and 6 bases from J, leaving 16 bases between. This CDR3 has 16 residues. The germline V gene encodes CDR1 SGHNT and CDR2 YYREEE (reference sequence). The whole variable domain, remainder taken from reference TRBV5-4 and TRBJ2-1, is ETGVTQSPTHLIKTRGQQVTLRCSSQSGHNTVSWYQQALGQGPQFIFQYYREEENGRGNFPPRFSGLQFPNYSSELNVNALELDDSALYLCASSLAWQGPGNEQFFGPGTRLTVL.

The chain recombines TRBV5-1 with TRBJ2-5, with 11 bases aligning to TRBD2. Germline trimming cut 2 bases from V and 2 bases from J; bases unmatched to any gene: 5. The CDR3 sequence is 16 residues long. The V gene's germline CDR1 is SGHRS and CDR2 YFSETQ. CDR3 region: CASSLVAGGRQETQYF. The CDR3 bases are TGCGCCAGCAGCTTAGTAGCGGGAGGGCGACAAGAGACCCAGTACTTC.

The chain joins TRBV28 to TRBJ1-5, with 8 bases aligning to TRBD1. The CDR3 loop spans 15 amino acids. From germline, CDR1 is MDHEN and CDR2 SYDVKM. Trimming cost V 5 bases and J 1 base; bases outside gene matches: 4. The CDR3 sequence: CASSVRGPSNQPQHF. In nucleotides, the CDR3 is TGTGCCAGCAGTGTCAGGGGGCCGAGCAATCAGCCCCAGCATTTT.

The V call is TRBV27, the J call TRBJ2-7; 11 bases fit TRBD1. V trimming: 5 bases; J trimming: 6 bases; junction bases outside the gene matches: 6. Germline values: CDR1 MNHEY, CDR2 SMNVEV (reference sequence). This CDR3 contains 14 residues. This chain's CDR3 is CASSKRTGGGEQYF. The DNA of the CDR3 is TGTGCCAGCAGTAAACGGACAGGGGGCGGCGAGCAGTACTTC.

This chain joins TRBV6-1 and TRBJ2-1; 12 bases match TRBD2. The CDR3 spans 15 residues. Germline CDR1 MNHNS, CDR2 SASEGT. With 8 bases clipped from V and 8 bases from J, the junction kept 10 bases outside the gene matches. The chain's CDR3 is CASVLTSGSRDEQFF. Written as DNA, the CDR3 is TGTGCCAGCGTGTTGACTAGCGGGAGTCGGGATGAGCAGTTCTTC.

V and J are TRBV7-8 and TRBJ2-3; no clear D. Germline loops: CDR1 SGHVS, CDR2 FQNEAQ. The V and J ends lost 0 bases and 6 bases respectively, with 4 bases between them. The CDR3 sequence is 12 residues long. CDR3 coding DNA: TGTGCCAGCAGCTTAGCGATGGATACGCAGTATTTT. Amino acid sequence: CASSLAMDTQYF.

This sequence joins TRBV4-2 and TRBJ2-7, with TRBD2 as a possible D gene (6 bases). CDR3 length: 14 amino acids. Trimming pared 1 base from V and 6 bases from J, leaving 13 bases between. Per germline, CDR1 LGHNA and CDR2 YNFKEQ. The CDR3 coding sequence is TGTGCCAGCAGCCAAGTCGGGGACTTGGGCGAGCAGTACTTC. The encoded protein is CASSQVGDLGEQYF.

This clone was observed many times. This chain connects TRBV13 to TRBJ2-7; tentative D call: TRBD1 (5 bases). This CDR3 spans 14 amino acids. Per germline, CDR1 PRHDT and CDR2 FYEKMQ (reference sequence). With 5 bases removed from V and 12 bases from J, the gap between germline ends came to 23 bases. The CDR3 loop is CASSPRQGWGSAYF. The CDR3 DNA follows: TGTGCCAGCAGCCCGCGCCAAGGCTGGGGCTCGGCGTACTTC.

This clone was picked up a small number of times. V and J are TRBV7-9 and TRBJ2-5; 8 bases map to TRBD2. The CDR3 extends over 14 amino acids. The V gene end was trimmed by 3 bases and the J gene end by 4 bases; junction bases not matched to a gene: 4. Germline V gene sequence: CDR1 SEHNR, CDR2 FQNEAQ (reference sequence). CDR3 loop: CASSFAGTRETQYF. DNA of the CDR3: TGTGCCAGCAGCTTCGCCGGGACTAGAGAGACCCAGTACTTC.

The chain employs TRBV21-1 and TRBJ1-1; the DNA was not used to check the table's D call, TRBD1. TRBV21-1 is a recognized pseudogene. The CDR3 contains 14 residues. CDR3 coding DNA: TGTGCCAGCAGCACAGGGACAGGGAACACTGAAGCTTTCTTT. Its protein product is CASSTGTGNTEAFF.

By its share, this clone is medium-sized. The V and J genes are TRBV29-1 and TRBJ2-1, with a tentative D call TRBD2 (7 bases). V was trimmed by 4 bases and J by 6 bases, leaving 25 bases between them. Germline V gene sequence: CDR1 SQVTM, CDR2 ANQGSEA. The CDR3 has 17 amino acids. CDR3 DNA sequence: TGCAGCGTTGCTTCCCGGACTAGGGGGGTTTTGGGCAATGAGCAGTTCTTC. Its protein product is CSVASRTRGVLGNEQFF.

This clone was picked up a small number of times. V and J are TRBV2 and TRBJ2-3; D possibly corresponds to TRBD1 (6 bases). Germline CDR1 is SNHLY and CDR2 is FYNNEI. V lost 3 bases and J lost 1, with 14 bases in between. The CDR3 spans 16 residues. CDR3 in amino acids: CASSEAWGHGTDTQYF. The CDR3 coding sequence is TGTGCCAGCAGTGAGGCTTGGGGGCACGGCACAGATACGCAGTATTTT. Supplemented by reference TRBV2 and TRBJ2-3, the full variable domain reads EPEVTQTPSHQVTQMGQEVILRCVPISNHLYFYWYRQILGQKVEFLVSFYNNEISEKSEIFDDQFSVERPDGSNFTLKIRSTKLEDSAMYFCASSEAWGHGTDTQYFGPGTRLTVL.

CDR3 loop: CASSPGVGEQFF. The CDR3 DNA reads TGCGCCAGCAGCCCAGGGGTGGGTGAGCAGTTCTTC. V usage is TRBV5-1 and J usage is TRBJ2-1; D possibly corresponds to TRBD1 (6 bases). The germline V gene has CDR1 SGHRS and CDR2 YFSETQ. Trimming took off 4 bases at V and 9 bases at J, with 11 bases between the two ends. The CDR3 consists of 12 residues.

This clone was counted a few times. The chain combines TRBV7-8 with TRBJ2-3, with TRBD2 as a possible D gene (6 bases). With 1 base removed from V and 3 bases from J, the gap between germline ends came to 14 bases. The CDR3 has 16 residues. CDR1 is SGHVS and CDR2 is FQNEAQ in the germline V gene. CDR3 in DNA: TGTGCCAGCAGCTTAGAGGGAGGCGGGAAGACAGATACGCAGTATTTT. This translates into CASSLEGGGKTDTQYF. The variable domain in full, completed from reference TRBV7-8 and TRBJ2-3, reads GAGVSQSPRYKVAKRGQDVALRCDPISGHVSLFWYQQALGQGPEFLTYFQNEAQLDKSGLPSDRFFAERPEGSVSTLKIQRTQQEDSAVYLCASSLEGGGKTDTQYFGPGTRLTVL.

The CDR3 sequence is CASSSSFSGTTYEQYF. CDR3 DNA sequence: TGTGCCAGCAGCTCGAGTTTTTCAGGGACAACCTACGAGCAGTACTTC. This sequence joins TRBV5-6 and TRBJ2-7; D may be TRBD1 (6 bases). Germline CDR1 and CDR2: SGHDT and YYEEEE. Trimming removed 3 bases at V and 2 bases at J, with 18 bases between. The CDR3 has 16 residues.

The chain links TRBV20-1 to TRBJ1-4, with D uncertain. CDR3 length: 11 residues. In germline, CDR1 is DFQATT, CDR2 SNEGSKA (reference sequence). V lost 6 bases and J 6 bases, leaving 8 bases between the germline ends. For the CDR3, the DNA is TGCAGTGCCGCATTGGATGAAAAACTGTTTTTT. Its translation is CSAALDEKLFF.

The CDR3 DNA is TGTGCCAGCAGTTTGGTTGGGGCTCCCCTCCACTTT. This translates into CASSLVGAPLHF. The V call is TRBV27, the J call TRBJ1-6; possible D gene TRBD1, 5 bases. V was pared by 3 bases and J by 13 bases, with 10 bases between. The V gene's germline CDR1 is MNHEY and CDR2 SMNVEV (reference sequence). This CDR3 is built from 12 residues.

This chain connects TRBV15 to TRBJ1-2; D is uncertain. V was cut by 0 bases and J by 4 bases, with 9 bases left in between. This CDR3 is 14 amino acids long. CDR1 LNHNV and CDR2 YYDKDF come from the germline V gene (reference sequence). The CDR3 loop reads CATSRESQIYGYTF. The DNA for the CDR3 is TGTGCCACCAGCAGAGAATCACAGATCTATGGCTACACCTTC.

J is TRBJ2-5 and V is TRBV6-5; D remains unclear. V dropped 2 bases and J dropped 7 bases, with 17 bases sitting between them. The CDR3 covers 15 residues. Germline CDR1 and CDR2: MNHEY and SVGAGI. The DNA of the CDR3 is TGTGCCAGCAGTTACGCGTCCAGTCCCCTCGGGACCCAGTACTTC. Protein sequence: CASSYASSPLGTQYF.

V is TRBV27 and J is TRBJ2-1; D remains unclear. The CDR3 covers 16 residues. V was cut by 8 bases and J by 8 bases, with 25 bases left in between. From germline, CDR1 is MNHEY and CDR2 SMNVEV (reference sequence). This CDR3 is CASEVGTPPKAHEQFF. CDR3 DNA: TGTGCCAGCGAAGTTGGCACCCCCCCGAAGGCCCATGAGCAGTTCTTC.

V usage is TRBV18 and J usage is TRBJ2-7; perhaps TRBD1 as D (5 bases). Trimming cost V 3 bases and J 5 bases, with 11 bases left between them. The CDR3 consists of 13 residues. Germline lookup yields CDR1 KGHSH and CDR2 LQKENI. CDR3 sequence (DNA): TGTGCCAGCTCACCCTCAGGGAACAACGAGCAGTACTTC. It codes for CASSPSGNNEQYF.

The rearrangement uses TRBV29-1 and TRBJ2-7; a weak D match, TRBD1 (6 bases). Trimming pared 4 bases from V and 1 base from J, leaving 14 bases between. CDR1 and CDR2 from the germline V gene are SQVTM and ANQGSEA. The CDR3 is 14 residues long. The chain's CDR3 is CSVVKQGTSYEQYF. Here the CDR3 DNA reads TGCAGCGTTGTCAAACAGGGAACGTCCTACGAGCAGTACTTC.

Note on this clone: An end of the junction differs from the germline gene, which may be a read error. The gene calls are TRBV19 and TRBJ2-3; D is possibly TRBD1 (6 bases). There are 11 residues in the CDR3. Per germline, CDR1 LNHDA and CDR2 SQIVND (reference sequence). CDR3 sequence: CASRGADTQYF. In DNA, the CDR3 is TGTGCCAGTAGGGGGGCAGACACGCAGTATTTT. Using reference TRBV19 and TRBJ2-3 for the parts outside the CDR3, the full variable domain is DGGITQSPKYLFRKEGQNVTLSCEQNLNHDAMYWYRQDPGQGLRLIYYSQIVNDFQKGDIAEGYSVSREKKESFPLTVTSAQKNPTAFYLCASRGADTQYFGPGTRLTVL.

The chain joins TRBV4-2 to TRBJ2-1; D might be TRBD2 (5 bases). Germline V gene lookup returns CDR1 LGHNA and CDR2 YNFKEQ. V was pared by 11 bases and J by 6 bases, with 14 bases between. The CDR3 is 12 amino acids. The CDR3 DNA reads as TGTGCCGCCCGCGGGCCAGGCAATGAGCAGTTCTTC. Its protein is CAARGPGNEQFF.